The sequence of this TCR beta chain was determined in a study of T cells after yellow fever vaccination. The V end was cut by 1 base, the J end by 5 bases, with 20 bases between. The CDR3 is 17 amino acids. The germline V gene has CDR1 MGHRA and CDR2 YSYEKL. Via MiXCR, TCRdb re-called the 5' RACE reads, giving one row per CDR3 protein. The data show around 320,000 distinct CDR3 sequences, with approximately 12% seen just once and 2.5% to 4% held by the top ten. The receptor was isolated from a man between 18 and 29 years old who received the YFV17D yellow fever vaccine. Material: CD4+ T cells sorted from PBMCs, obtained 45 days after the yellow fever booster vaccination. The J gene is TRBJ2-5, the V gene TRBV4-1; D might be TRBD1 (7 bases). The CDR3 DNA reads TGCGCCAGCAGCCAAGGCGTCGGCAGGGGGAGGATGGAGACCCAGTACTTC. The encoded protein is CASSQGVGRGRMETQYF.